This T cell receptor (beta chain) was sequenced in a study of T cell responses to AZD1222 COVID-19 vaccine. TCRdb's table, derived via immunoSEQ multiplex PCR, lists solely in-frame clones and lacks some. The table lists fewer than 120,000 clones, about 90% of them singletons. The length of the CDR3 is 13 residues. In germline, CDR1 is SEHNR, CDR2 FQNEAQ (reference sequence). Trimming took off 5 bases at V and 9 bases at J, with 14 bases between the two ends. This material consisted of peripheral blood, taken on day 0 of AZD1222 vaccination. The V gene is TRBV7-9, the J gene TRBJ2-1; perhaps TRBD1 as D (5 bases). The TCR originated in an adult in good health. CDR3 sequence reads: CASSQPPQGEQFF. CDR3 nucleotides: TGTGCCAGCAGCCAACCGCCGCAGGGTGAGCAGTTCTTC.